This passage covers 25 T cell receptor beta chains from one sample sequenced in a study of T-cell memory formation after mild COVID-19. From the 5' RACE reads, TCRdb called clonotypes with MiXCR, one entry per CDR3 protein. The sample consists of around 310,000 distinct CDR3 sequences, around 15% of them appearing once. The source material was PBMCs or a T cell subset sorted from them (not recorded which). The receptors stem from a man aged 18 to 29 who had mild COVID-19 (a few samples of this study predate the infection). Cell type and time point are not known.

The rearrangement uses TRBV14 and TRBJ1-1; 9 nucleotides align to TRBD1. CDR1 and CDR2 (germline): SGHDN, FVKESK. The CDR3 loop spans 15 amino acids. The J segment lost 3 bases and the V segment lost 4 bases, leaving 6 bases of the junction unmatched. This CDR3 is CASSRSGTGYTEAFF. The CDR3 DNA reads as TGTGCCAGCAGCCGTTCCGGGACAGGGTACACTGAAGCTTTCTTT.

The CDR3 region has the DNA TGTGCCAGCAGTTACGGAGACAATGAGCAGTTCTTC. Amino acids: CASSYGDNEQFF. V gene TRBV6-5 combines with J gene TRBJ2-1; the D is unclear. Germline V lookup: CDR1 MNHEY, CDR2 SVGAGI. CDR3 size: 12 residues. Trimming cost V 2 bases and J 5 bases, with 4 bases left between them.

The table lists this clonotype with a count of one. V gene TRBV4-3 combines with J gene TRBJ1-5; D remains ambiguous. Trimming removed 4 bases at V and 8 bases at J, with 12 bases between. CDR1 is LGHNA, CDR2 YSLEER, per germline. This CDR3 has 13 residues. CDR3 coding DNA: TGCGCCAGCAGCCCCGTTGGGGTGAAGCCCCAGCATTTT. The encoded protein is CASSPVGVKPQHF.

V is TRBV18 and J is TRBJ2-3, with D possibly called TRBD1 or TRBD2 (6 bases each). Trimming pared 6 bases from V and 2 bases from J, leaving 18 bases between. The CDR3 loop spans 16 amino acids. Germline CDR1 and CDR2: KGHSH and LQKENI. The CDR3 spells CASSGGPLGLTDTQYF. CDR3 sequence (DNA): TGTGCCAGCTCGGGGGGCCCCCTAGGGCTCACAGATACGCAGTATTTT.

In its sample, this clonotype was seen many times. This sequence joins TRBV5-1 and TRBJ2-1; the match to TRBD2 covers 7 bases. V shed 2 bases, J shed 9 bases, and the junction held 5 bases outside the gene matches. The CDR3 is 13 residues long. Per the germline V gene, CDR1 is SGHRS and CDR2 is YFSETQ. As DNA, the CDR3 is TGCGCCAGCAGCTTCGAAGCGGGGACTGAGCAGTTCTTC. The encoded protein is CASSFEAGTEQFF. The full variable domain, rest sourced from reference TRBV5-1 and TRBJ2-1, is KAGVTQTPRYLIKTRGQQVTLSCSPISGHRSVSWYQQTPGQGLQFLFEYFSETQRNKGNFPGRFSGRQFSNSRSEMNVSTLELGDSALYLCASSFEAGTEQFFGPGTRLTVL.

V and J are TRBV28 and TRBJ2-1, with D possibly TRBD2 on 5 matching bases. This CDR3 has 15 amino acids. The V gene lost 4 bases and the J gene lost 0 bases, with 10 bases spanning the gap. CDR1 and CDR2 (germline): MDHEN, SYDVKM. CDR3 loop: CASSSGSISYNEQFF. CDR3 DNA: TGTGCCAGCAGTTCGGGATCTATCTCCTACAATGAGCAGTTCTTC.

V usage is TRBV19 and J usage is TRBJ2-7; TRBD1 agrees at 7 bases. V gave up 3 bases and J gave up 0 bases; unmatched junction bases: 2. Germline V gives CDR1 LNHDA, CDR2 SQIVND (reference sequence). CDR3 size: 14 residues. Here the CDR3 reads CASSIRDSSYEQYF. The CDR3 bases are TGTGCCAGTAGTATCCGGGACAGCTCCTACGAGCAGTACTTC.

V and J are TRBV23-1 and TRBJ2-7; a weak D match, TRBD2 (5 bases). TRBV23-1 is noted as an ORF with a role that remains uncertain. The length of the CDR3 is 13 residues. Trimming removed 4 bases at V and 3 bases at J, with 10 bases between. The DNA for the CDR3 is TGCGCCAGCAGTCCCCGGGGTCTCTACGAGCAGTACTTC. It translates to CASSPRGLYEQYF.

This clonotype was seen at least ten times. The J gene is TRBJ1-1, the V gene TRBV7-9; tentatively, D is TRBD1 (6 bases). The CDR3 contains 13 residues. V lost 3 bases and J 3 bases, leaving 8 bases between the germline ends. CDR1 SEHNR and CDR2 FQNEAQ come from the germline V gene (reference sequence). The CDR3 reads CASSFEGDTEAFF. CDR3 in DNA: TGTGCCAGCAGCTTTGAGGGGGACACTGAAGCTTTCTTT.

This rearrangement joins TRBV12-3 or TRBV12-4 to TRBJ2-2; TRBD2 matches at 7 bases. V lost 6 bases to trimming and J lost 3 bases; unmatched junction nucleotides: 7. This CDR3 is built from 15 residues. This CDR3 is CASSRLALDTGELFF. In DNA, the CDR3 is TGTGCCAGCAGCCGACTAGCATTGGACACCGGGGAGCTGTTTTTT.

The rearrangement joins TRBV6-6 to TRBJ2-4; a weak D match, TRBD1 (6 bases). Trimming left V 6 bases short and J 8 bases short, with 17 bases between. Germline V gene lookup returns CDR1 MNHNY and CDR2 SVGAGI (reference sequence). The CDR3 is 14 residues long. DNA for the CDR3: TGTGCCAGCAGCACAAATACAGGGTCGGACATTCAGTACTTC. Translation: CASSTNTGSDIQYF.

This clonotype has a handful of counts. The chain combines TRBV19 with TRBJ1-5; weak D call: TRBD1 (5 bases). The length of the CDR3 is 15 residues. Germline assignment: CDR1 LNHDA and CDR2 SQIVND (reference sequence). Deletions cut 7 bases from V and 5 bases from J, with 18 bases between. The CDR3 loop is CASTRREDKDQPQHF. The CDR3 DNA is TGTGCCAGTACACGGCGTGAGGACAAAGATCAGCCCCAGCATTTT.

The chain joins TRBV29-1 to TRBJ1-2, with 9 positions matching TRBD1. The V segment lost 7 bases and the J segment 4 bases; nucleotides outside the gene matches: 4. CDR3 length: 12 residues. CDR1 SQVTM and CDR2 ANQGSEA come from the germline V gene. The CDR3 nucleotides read TGCAGCGCTTTGACAGGGGGCTATGGCTACACCTTC. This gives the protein CSALTGGYGYTF.

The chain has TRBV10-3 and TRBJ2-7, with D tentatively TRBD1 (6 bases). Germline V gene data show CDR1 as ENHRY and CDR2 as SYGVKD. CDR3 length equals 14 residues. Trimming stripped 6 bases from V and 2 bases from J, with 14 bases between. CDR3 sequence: CAIRDNRVPYEQYF. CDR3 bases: TGTGCCATCAGGGACAACAGGGTGCCCTACGAGCAGTACTTC.

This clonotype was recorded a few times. The CDR3 region is CASSQGGLRSSYNEQFF. Written as DNA, the CDR3 is TGCGCCAGCAGCCAGGGGGGACTGCGGAGCTCCTACAATGAGCAGTTCTTC. J is TRBJ2-1 and V is TRBV4-3; perhaps TRBD2 as D (6 bases). Per the germline V gene, CDR1 is LGHNA and CDR2 is YSLEER. This CDR3 has 17 residues. The germline V and J ends were trimmed by 3 bases and 0 bases, with 15 bases remaining between them.

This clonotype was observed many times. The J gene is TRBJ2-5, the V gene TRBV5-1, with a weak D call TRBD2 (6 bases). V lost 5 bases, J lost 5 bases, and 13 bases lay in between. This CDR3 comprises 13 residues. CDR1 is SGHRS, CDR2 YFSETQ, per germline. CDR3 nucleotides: TGCGCCAGCAGTGAAATTGGAGGGGAGACCCAGTACTTC. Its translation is CASSEIGGETQYF.

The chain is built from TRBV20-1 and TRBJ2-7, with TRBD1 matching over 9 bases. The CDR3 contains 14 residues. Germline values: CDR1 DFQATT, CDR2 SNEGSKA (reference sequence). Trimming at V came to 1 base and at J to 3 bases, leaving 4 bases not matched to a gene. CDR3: CSARGGTGYYEQYF. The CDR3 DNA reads TGCAGTGCTAGAGGGGGGACAGGGTACTACGAGCAGTACTTC.

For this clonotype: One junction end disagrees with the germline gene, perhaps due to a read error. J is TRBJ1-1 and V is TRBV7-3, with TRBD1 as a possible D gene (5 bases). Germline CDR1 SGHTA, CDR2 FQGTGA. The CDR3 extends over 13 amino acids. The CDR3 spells CASSPGSFTEDFF. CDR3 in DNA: TGTGCCAGCAGCCCAGGGTCCTTCACTGAAGATTTCTTT.

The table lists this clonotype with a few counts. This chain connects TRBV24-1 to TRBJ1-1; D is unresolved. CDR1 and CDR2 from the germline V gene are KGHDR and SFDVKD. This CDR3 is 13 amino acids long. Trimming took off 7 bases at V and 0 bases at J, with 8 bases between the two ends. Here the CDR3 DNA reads TGTGCCACCAGGGAGACTGTGAACACTGAAGCTTTCTTT. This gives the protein CATRETVNTEAFF.

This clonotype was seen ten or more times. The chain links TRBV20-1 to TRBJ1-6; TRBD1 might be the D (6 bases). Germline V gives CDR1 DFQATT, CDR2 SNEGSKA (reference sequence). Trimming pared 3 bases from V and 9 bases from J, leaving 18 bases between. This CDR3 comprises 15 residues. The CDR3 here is CSARAPGQLGSPLHF. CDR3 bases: TGCAGTGCTAGGGCCCCCGGACAGTTAGGTTCACCCCTCCACTTT.

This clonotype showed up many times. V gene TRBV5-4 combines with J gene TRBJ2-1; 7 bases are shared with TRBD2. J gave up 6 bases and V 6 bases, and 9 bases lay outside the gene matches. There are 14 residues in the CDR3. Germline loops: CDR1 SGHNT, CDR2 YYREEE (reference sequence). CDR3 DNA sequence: TGTGCCAGCAACTCTGCGGGGGTCTTCAATGAGCAGTTCTTC. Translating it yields CASNSAGVFNEQFF. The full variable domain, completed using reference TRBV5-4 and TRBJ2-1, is ETGVTQSPTHLIKTRGQQVTLRCSSQSGHNTVSWYQQALGQGPQFIFQYYREEENGRGNFPPRFSGLQFPNYSSELNVNALELDDSALYLCASNSAGVFNEQFFGPGTRLTVL.

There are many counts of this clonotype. The CDR3 region is CASSLDTGGNEQFF. CDR3 nucleotides: TGTGCCAGCAGCTTAGATACAGGGGGCAATGAGCAGTTCTTC. The V gene is TRBV11-2, the J gene TRBJ2-1; 8 bases fit TRBD1. This CDR3 comprises 14 residues. Trimming cost V 0 bases and J 6 bases; bases outside gene matches: 1. Germline V lookup: CDR1 SGHAT, CDR2 FQNNGV.

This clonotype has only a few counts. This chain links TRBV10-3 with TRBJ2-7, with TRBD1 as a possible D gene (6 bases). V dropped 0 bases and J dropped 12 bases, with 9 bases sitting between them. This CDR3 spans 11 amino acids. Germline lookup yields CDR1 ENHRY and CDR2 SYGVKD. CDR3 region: CAISESGALYV. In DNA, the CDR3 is TGTGCCATCAGTGAGTCGGGGGCCCTGTACGTC.

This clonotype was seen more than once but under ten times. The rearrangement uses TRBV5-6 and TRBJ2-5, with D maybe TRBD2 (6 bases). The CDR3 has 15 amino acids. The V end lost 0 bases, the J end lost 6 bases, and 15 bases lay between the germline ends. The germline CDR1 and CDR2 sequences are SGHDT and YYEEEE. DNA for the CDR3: TGTGCCAGCAGCTTGGACGGGGGTTTAAGGAAGACCCAGTACTTC. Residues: CASSLDGGLRKTQYF. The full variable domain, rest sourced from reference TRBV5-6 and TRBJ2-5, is DAGVTQSPTHLIKTRGQQVTLRCSPKSGHDTVSWYQQALGQGPQFIFQYYEEEERQRGNFPDRFSGHQFPNYSSELNVNALLLGDSALYLCASSLDGGLRKTQYFGPGTRLLVL.

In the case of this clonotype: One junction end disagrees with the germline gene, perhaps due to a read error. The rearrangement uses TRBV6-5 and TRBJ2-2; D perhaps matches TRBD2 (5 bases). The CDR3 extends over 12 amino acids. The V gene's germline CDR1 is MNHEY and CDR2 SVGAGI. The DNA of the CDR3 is TGTGCCAGCAGTGCGTCTGCCGGGGAGCTGATTTTT. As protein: CASSASAGELIF.